This T cell receptor (beta chain) originates from a study of graft-versus-host responses after intestinal transplantation. Study overall: Recipients were all induced with anti-thymocyte globulin, then given tacrolimus and steroids for around three years. Study conclusions and caveats: GvH clones occurred in recipient marrow; some first appeared in ileum or blood.

Data came from immunoSEQ multiplex PCR; TCRdb stores just in-frame clones and leaves some out. There are tens of thousands of clones in the sample; roughly 82% occur only once, and around 0.92% lies in the top ten. The CDR3 runs 14 residues. V shed 6 bases, J shed 7 bases, and the junction held 4 bases outside the gene matches. The V gene's germline CDR1 is MNHEY and CDR2 SMNVEV (reference sequence). On this clone: What it recognizes is unknown.

The sequences come from unstimulated CD8+ T cells sorted from spleen or lymph node cells, collected before transplant. This rearrangement joins TRBV27 to TRBJ2-1, with TRBD2 matching 12 bases. This TCR was recovered from a human donor who was the organ donor for an intestinal transplant. The DNA of the CDR3 is TGTGCCAGCAGCCTAGCGGGGGGGTGGAATGAGCAGTTCTTC. Translated: CASSLAGGWNEQFF.